One and the same sample provided the 22 T cell receptor beta chains below, sequenced in a study of blood T cell repertoires in COVID-19. Some clones are missing from TCRdb's copy, which holds only in-frame ones; the method was immunoSEQ multiplex PCR. The top ten clones hold roughly 2.6% of a sample with 250,000 to 400,000 clones, around nine tenths of them seen once. The specimen was PBMCs or T cells enriched from blood (not recorded which). Receptors were obtained from a man in his 60s who had recovered from COVID-19.

The DNA of the CDR3 is TGTGCCAGCAGCGTAGGGGTGGTTACGAGGGACGAGCAGTACTTC. Its translation is CASSVGVVTRDEQYF. V and J are TRBV9 and TRBJ2-7; perhaps TRBD2 as D (5 bases). This CDR3 spans 15 amino acids. Germline-derived CDR1 and CDR2 are SGDLS and YYNGEE. Trimming removed 0 bases from V and 5 bases from J, with 15 bases in between.

This sequence joins TRBV19 and TRBJ1-6; tentative D call: TRBD1 (5 bases). There are 13 residues in the CDR3. With 1 base removed from V and 10 bases from J, the gap between germline ends came to 8 bases. Looked up from germline, CDR1 is LNHDA and CDR2 is SQIVND (reference sequence). As DNA, the CDR3 is TGTGCCAGTAGTATAGGGGGGGGATCACCCCTCCACTTT. Protein product: CASSIGGGSPLHF.

This sequence joins TRBV2 and TRBJ2-1, with a weak D call TRBD2 (5 bases). Germline V gene sequence: CDR1 SNHLY, CDR2 FYNNEI. Trimming removed 10 bases from V and 5 bases from J, with 18 bases in between. The CDR3 consists of 14 residues. CDR3 nucleotide sequence: TGTGCCACCCACACCAGACTAATTCACAATGAGCAGTTCTTC. It codes for CATHTRLIHNEQFF.

This chain links TRBV5-1 with TRBJ2-7, with 10 bases matching TRBD1. This CDR3 has 16 amino acids. With V trimmed by 7 bases and J by 3 bases, 13 bases remained unmatched. Germline CDR1 SGHRS, CDR2 YFSETQ. The CDR3 loop reads CASGDGTGTGDYEQYF. CDR3 sequence (DNA): TGCGCCAGCGGAGATGGGACAGGGACAGGGGACTACGAGCAGTACTTC.

The chain couples TRBV10-3 to TRBJ2-7; perhaps TRBD2 as D (5 bases). The CDR3 loop spans 14 amino acids. Trimming left V 4 bases short and J 1 base short, with 11 bases between. The germline gives CDR1 ENHRY, CDR2 SYGVKD. CDR3: CAISASRESYEQYF. In DNA form, the CDR3 reads TGTGCCATCAGTGCCTCTCGGGAATCCTACGAGCAGTACTTC.

The chain combines TRBV27 with TRBJ2-3; D possibly corresponds to TRBD1 (6 bases). V lost 1 base to trimming and J lost 6 bases, with 17 bases between them. Germline CDR1 reads MNHEY; CDR2 reads SMNVEV (reference sequence). This CDR3 has 16 residues. The CDR3: CASSLWTAAASDTQYF. The CDR3 DNA follows: TGTGCCAGCAGTTTATGGACAGCAGCAGCCTCTGATACGCAGTATTTT.

The V call is TRBV5-1, the J call TRBJ2-1, with 10 bases identical to TRBD2. This CDR3 is built from 17 residues. With V trimmed by 4 bases and J by 6 bases, 13 bases remained unmatched. Germline CDR1 SGHRS, CDR2 YFSETQ. The CDR3 bases are TGCGCCAGCAGCGCCTCCGGTAGCGGGAGGTTGGTCAATGAGCAGTTCTTC. It codes for CASSASGSGRLVNEQFF.

This rearrangement joins TRBV6-5 to TRBJ1-1; maybe TRBD1 (6 bases). This CDR3 is 15 amino acids long. V lost 5 bases, J lost 6 bases, and 19 bases lay in between. CDR1 and CDR2 (germline): MNHEY, SVGAGI. The CDR3 spells CASSLTGSPVAEAFF. CDR3 nucleotide sequence: TGTGCCAGCAGTCTAACAGGGTCCCCCGTCGCTGAAGCTTTCTTT.

This clone appeared a single time. This chain uses TRBV14 with TRBJ2-5; 8 bases align to TRBD2. The CDR3 spans 15 residues. Germline-derived CDR1 and CDR2 are SGHDN and FVKESK. The ends lost 2 bases at V and 4 bases at J; junction bases unmatched: 6. The CDR3 DNA follows: TGTGCCAGCAGCCAACGGGAGGGATGGGCAGAGACCCAGTACTTC. This gives the protein CASSQREGWAETQYF.

The chain employs TRBV10-3 and TRBJ2-1; 15 nucleotides match TRBD2. Germline assignment: CDR1 ENHRY and CDR2 SYGVKD. V was clipped by 5 bases and J by 10 bases; unmatched bases: 9. The CDR3 runs to 16 residues. The CDR3 region is CAISPGLAGGPGEQFF. As DNA, the CDR3 is TGTGCCATCAGTCCTGGACTAGCGGGAGGGCCTGGGGAGCAGTTCTTC.

This clone has just one count. The chain uses TRBV9 and TRBJ2-2; D remains unclear. Between the trimmed V and J ends, which lost 3 bases and 5 bases, there was a span of 8 bases. Germline V gene data show CDR1 as SGDLS and CDR2 as YYNGEE. This CDR3 is built from 13 residues. This CDR3 is CASSATVTGELFF. CDR3 bases: TGTGCCAGCAGCGCAACGGTGACCGGGGAGCTGTTTTTT.

This clone was seen a single time. The V and J genes are TRBV5-4 and TRBJ2-6; D may be TRBD1 (6 bases). The CDR3 spans 18 residues. From germline, CDR1 is SGHNT and CDR2 YYREEE (reference sequence). V lost 2 bases to trimming and J lost 0 bases, with 15 bases between them. CDR3 protein: CASSFGTFSSSGANVLTF. The CDR3 nucleotides are TGTGCCAGCAGCTTCGGGACATTTTCTAGCTCTGGGGCCAACGTCCTGACTTTC. Full variable domain (outside the CDR3, taken from reference TRBV5-4 and TRBJ2-6): ETGVTQSPTHLIKTRGQQVTLRCSSQSGHNTVSWYQQALGQGPQFIFQYYREEENGRGNFPPRFSGLQFPNYSSELNVNALELDDSALYLCASSFGTFSSSGANVLTFGAGSRLTVL.

V and J are TRBV5-1 and TRBJ1-2; 11 bases align to TRBD1. The CDR3 runs to 14 residues. V trimming: 1 base; J trimming: 6 bases; junction bases outside the gene matches: 2. CDR1 is SGHRS, CDR2 YFSETQ, per germline. The CDR3 nucleotides are TGCGCCAGCAGCTTGCGGACAGGGGGCAATGGCTACACCTTC. Its translation: CASSLRTGGNGYTF.

The chain links TRBV9 to TRBJ1-1; maybe TRBD1 (6 bases). V was pared by 3 bases and J by 2 bases, with 11 bases between. Per germline, CDR1 SGDLS and CDR2 YYNGEE. This CDR3 is 14 amino acids long. The CDR3 DNA is TGTGCCAGCAGCGGGGGACACCTCAACACTGAAGCTTTCTTT. The encoded protein is CASSGGHLNTEAFF.

V and J are TRBV9 and TRBJ1-3; D remains ambiguous. This CDR3 contains 13 residues. CDR1 and CDR2 from the germline V gene are SGDLS and YYNGEE. The V end was cut by 2 bases, the J end by 0 bases, with 3 bases between. CDR3 in amino acids: CASSVNSGNTIYF. The CDR3 bases are TGTGCCAGCAGCGTCAACTCTGGAAACACCATATATTTT.

The J gene is TRBJ2-1, the V gene TRBV11-3, with 9 positions matching TRBD1. Germline V CDR1 and CDR2: SGHNT, YENEEA. V was pared by 3 bases and J by 5 bases, with 5 bases of the junction left unmatched. CDR3 length: 15 amino acids. CDR3 amino acids: CASSLGTGTDNEQFF. DNA of the CDR3: TGTGCCAGCAGCTTGGGGACAGGGACGGACAATGAGCAGTTCTTC.

The chain is built from TRBV5-5 and TRBJ1-6; D remains unclear. The CDR3 has 16 residues. CDR1 is SGHKS and CDR2 is YYEKEE in the germline V gene (reference sequence). V was shortened by 5 bases and J by 0 bases, with 12 bases between the two germline ends. CDR3 sequence reads: CASRPAGISYNSPLHF. The DNA of the CDR3 is TGTGCCAGCAGGCCCGCGGGCATCTCCTATAATTCACCCCTCCACTTT.

The rearrangement uses TRBV28 and TRBJ1-5; D is unresolved. The length of the CDR3 is 13 residues. Trimming cost V 3 bases and J 8 bases, with 11 bases left between them. Germline V gene lookup returns CDR1 MDHEN and CDR2 SYDVKM. The CDR3 DNA is TGTGCCAGCAGTTTCGACCGTGGAGAGCCCCAGCATTTT. This sequence encodes CASSFDRGEPQHF.

V and J are TRBV11-2 and TRBJ2-7; tentative D call: TRBD2 (5 bases). Germline CDR1 is SGHAT and CDR2 is FQNNGV. The CDR3 is 14 amino acids. V shed 1 base and J shed 3 bases, with 10 bases lying between them. For the CDR3, the DNA is TGTGCCAGCAGCTTAGTGCGGGCGTACTACGAGCAGTACTTC. It translates to CASSLVRAYYEQYF.

DNA for the CDR3: TGTGCCAGCAGGAATATGGGGGCGATTAATGAAAAACTGTTTTTT. As protein: CASRNMGAINEKLFF. V usage is TRBV6-5 and J usage is TRBJ1-4, with a tentative D call TRBD1 (6 bases). Germline V gives CDR1 MNHEY, CDR2 SVGAGI. The CDR3 sequence is 15 residues long. Trimming cost V 6 bases and J 4 bases, with 15 bases left between them.

The chain has TRBV14 and TRBJ1-6, with D perhaps TRBD1 (5 bases). Germline lookup yields CDR1 SGHDN and CDR2 FVKESK. This CDR3 comprises 18 residues. V was trimmed by 0 bases and J by 3 bases, leaving 15 bases between them. CDR3 in amino acids: CASSQEYGGQFYNSPLHF. DNA of the CDR3: TGTGCCAGCAGCCAAGAATACGGTGGACAATTCTATAATTCACCCCTCCACTTT.

V is TRBV7-2 and J is TRBJ2-7; tentative D call: TRBD2 (7 bases). This CDR3 is 15 amino acids long. CDR1 SGHTA and CDR2 FQGNSA come from the germline V gene. Trimming stripped 1 base from V and 4 bases from J, with 14 bases between. The CDR3, as DNA: TGTGCCAGCAGCTTAGGAGGACTAGGACAGTACGAGCAGTACTTC. It specifies CASSLGGLGQYEQYF.